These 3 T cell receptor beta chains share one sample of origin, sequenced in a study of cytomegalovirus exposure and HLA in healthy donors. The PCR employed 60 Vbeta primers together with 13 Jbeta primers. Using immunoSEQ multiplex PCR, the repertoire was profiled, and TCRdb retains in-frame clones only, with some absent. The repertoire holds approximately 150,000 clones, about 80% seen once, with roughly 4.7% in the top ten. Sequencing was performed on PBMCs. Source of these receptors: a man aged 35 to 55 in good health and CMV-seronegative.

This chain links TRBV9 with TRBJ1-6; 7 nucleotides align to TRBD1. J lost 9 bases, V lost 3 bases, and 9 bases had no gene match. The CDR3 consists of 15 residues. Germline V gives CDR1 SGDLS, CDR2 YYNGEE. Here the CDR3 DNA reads TGTGCCAGCAGCGGACAGACAGGGCTTTCTTCACCCCTCCACTTT. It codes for CASSGQTGLSSPLHF.

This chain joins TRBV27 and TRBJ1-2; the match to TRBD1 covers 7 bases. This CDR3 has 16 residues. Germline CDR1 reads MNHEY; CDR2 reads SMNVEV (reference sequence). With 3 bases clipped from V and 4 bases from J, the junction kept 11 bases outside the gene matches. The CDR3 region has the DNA TGTGCCAGCAGTTTCCGCAAGCCTACAGGGGTCTATGGCTACACCTTC. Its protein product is CASSFRKPTGVYGYTF.

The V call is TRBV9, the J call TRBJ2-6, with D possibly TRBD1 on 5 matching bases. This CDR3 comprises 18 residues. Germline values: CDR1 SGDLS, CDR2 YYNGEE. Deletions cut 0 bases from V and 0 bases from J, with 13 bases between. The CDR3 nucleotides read TGTGCCAGCAGCGTAGGCAAGGGGCCTCGCTCTGGGGCCAACGTCCTGACTTTC. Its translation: CASSVGKGPRSGANVLTF. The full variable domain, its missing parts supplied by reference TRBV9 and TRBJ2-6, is DSGVTQTPKHLITATGQRVTLRCSPRSGDLSVYWYQQSLDQGLQFLIQYYNGEERAKGNILERFSAQQFPDLHSELNLSSLELGDSALYFCASSVGKGPRSGANVLTFGAGSRLTVL.